The 25 T cell receptor beta chains listed next were all sequenced from one sample in a study of identical twins. TCRdb independently ran MiXCR on the 5' RACE reads; one entry per CDR3 protein. The data contain 250,000 or so distinct CDR3 sequences, about 8% of them singletons. Another study also made use of these data, one on yellow fever vaccine responses in identical twins.

Sequenced: CD8+ T cells sorted from blood. Receptor source: a woman aged 18-35 years in good health.

The V call is TRBV28, the J call TRBJ2-7; D remains unclear. The V and J ends lost 0 bases and 7 bases respectively, with 13 bases between them. Germline V gene data show CDR1 as MDHEN and CDR2 as SYDVKM. The CDR3 spans 14 residues. The CDR3 protein is CASSLWSGVREQYF. CDR3 nucleotide sequence: TGTGCCAGCAGTTTATGGTCTGGTGTAAGGGAGCAGTACTTC.

This clonotype was observed many times. The chain employs TRBV24-1 and TRBJ2-3; D unresolved. Trimming removed 4 bases from V and 2 bases from J, with 9 bases in between. Germline V gives CDR1 KGHDR, CDR2 SFDVKD. This CDR3 is 14 amino acids long. The CDR3 DNA sequence: TGTGCCACCAGTGAGGAAAGGCTCACAGATACGCAGTATTTT. Protein product: CATSEERLTDTQYF.

The rearrangement links TRBV4-1 to TRBJ1-1, with 7 positions matching TRBD1. CDR3 length: 15 amino acids. V shed 2 bases, J shed 3 bases, and the junction held 6 bases outside the gene matches. CDR1 is MGHRA, CDR2 YSYEKL, per germline. CDR3 in DNA: TGCGCCAGCAGCCAAATAGGGCAGGGGGACACTGAAGCTTTCTTT. It yields the protein CASSQIGQGDTEAFF.

This clonotype was seen many times. V gene TRBV29-1 combines with J gene TRBJ2-2, with D possibly being TRBD1 or TRBD2 (5 bases each). CDR1 SQVTM and CDR2 ANQGSEA come from the germline V gene. Deletions cut 1 base from V and 5 bases from J, with 14 bases between. The CDR3 is 15 residues long. The CDR3 reads CSVEAPGRMTGELFF. In DNA, the CDR3 is TGCAGCGTTGAAGCCCCAGGGAGAATGACCGGGGAGCTGTTTTTT.

This clonotype has only one observation. A read error is possible here, since a much larger clone lies one base away. The rearrangement joins TRBV12-3 or TRBV12-4 to TRBJ2-3; 8 nucleotides match TRBD2. The CDR3 loop spans 15 amino acids. The J segment lost 5 bases and the V segment lost 7 bases, leaving 11 bases of the junction unmatched. Here the CDR3 reads CASKKSGGPEDTQYF. In DNA form, the CDR3 reads TGTGCCAGCAAGAAATCGGGAGGGCCCGAAGATACGCAGTATTTT.

The CDR3 bases are TGTGCCAGCAGCTTAGGAGTTCTGGAGACCCAGTACTTC. Its translation is CASSLGVLETQYF. The rearrangement joins TRBV11-2 to TRBJ2-5, with D uncertain. CDR3 length equals 13 residues. Trimming stripped 1 base from V and 5 bases from J, with 8 bases between. Germline-derived CDR1 and CDR2 are SGHAT and FQNNGV.

The chain is built from TRBV6-1 and TRBJ2-2, with no clear D. V was shortened by 7 bases and J by 5 bases, with 11 bases between the two germline ends. This CDR3 has 13 amino acids. CDR1 is MNHNS, CDR2 SASEGT, per germline. CDR3 sequence: CASKLGETGELFF. The CDR3 coding sequence is TGTGCCAGCAAATTAGGCGAAACCGGGGAGCTGTTTTTT.

The sample holds a few counts of this clonotype. In nucleotides, the CDR3 is TGTGCCAGCTCCCCCGGACGTCTGAACACTGAAGCTTTCTTT. This codes for CASSPGRLNTEAFF. This chain links TRBV18 with TRBJ1-1; D unresolved. This CDR3 contains 14 residues. The germline CDR1 and CDR2 sequences are KGHSH and LQKENI. The V end was cut by 6 bases, the J end by 0 bases, with 11 bases between.

Many counts were recorded for this clonotype. The V and J genes are TRBV27 and TRBJ2-7, with TRBD1 matching over 8 bases. Trimming removed 8 bases from V and 2 bases from J; junction bases left unmatched: 5. CDR3 length: 13 amino acids. Germline CDR1 reads MNHEY; CDR2 reads SMNVEV (reference sequence). CDR3 DNA sequence: TGTGCCAGCGGGGGACAGGCCGCCTACGAGCAGTACTTC. Its translation: CASGGQAAYEQYF.

This chain links TRBV7-9 with TRBJ2-1; 7 nucleotides line up with TRBD1. Germline values: CDR1 SEHNR, CDR2 FQNEAQ (reference sequence). With V trimmed by 1 base and J by 2 bases, 8 bases remained unmatched. The CDR3 has 17 residues. Written as DNA, the CDR3 is TGTGCCAGCAGCTTAGAATCCCGGCAGGGGGCCTACAATGAGCAGTTCTTC. Protein product: CASSLESRQGAYNEQFF.

V is TRBV11-2 and J is TRBJ2-3; no reliable D call. The CDR3 extends over 13 amino acids. Germline V gene sequence: CDR1 SGHAT, CDR2 FQNNGV. V was cut by 10 bases and J by 2 bases, with 13 bases left in between. CDR3 nucleotides: TGTGCCACTTCAACTGGAGCCACAGATACGCAGTATTTT. Its translation is CATSTGATDTQYF.

CDR3 protein: CASSYQGVTQYF. The CDR3 coding sequence is TGTGCCAGCAGTTACCAGGGTGTTACGCAGTATTTT. The chain joins TRBV12-3 or TRBV12-4 to TRBJ2-3, with D possibly matching TRBD1 (5 bases). The CDR3 is 12 amino acids. V lost 4 bases to trimming and J lost 8 bases, with 10 bases between them.

This clonotype was counted many times. The chain recombines TRBV5-1 with TRBJ1-2; the D is unclear. The CDR3 has 12 residues. V was shortened by 0 bases and J by 8 bases, with 8 bases between the two germline ends. Germline V gives CDR1 SGHRS, CDR2 YFSETQ. DNA of the CDR3: TGCGCCAGCAGCTTGGAAGGCCCGGGCTACACCTTC. Its translation is CASSLEGPGYTF.

The rearrangement uses TRBV5-1 and TRBJ1-4; tentatively, D is TRBD1 (6 bases). V was trimmed by 4 bases and J by 11 bases, leaving 15 bases between them. The CDR3 has 13 residues. Looked up from germline, CDR1 is SGHRS and CDR2 is YFSETQ. The CDR3 nucleotides are TGCGCCAGCAGCCCTTCGGACAGAAAGAAACTGTTTTTT. Its translation is CASSPSDRKKLFF.

The gene calls are TRBV27 and TRBJ2-3; D might be TRBD2 (5 bases). This CDR3 contains 14 residues. Germline loops: CDR1 MNHEY, CDR2 SMNVEV (reference sequence). The V gene lost 6 bases and the J gene lost 3 bases, with 13 bases spanning the gap. CDR3 amino acids: CASSRESDTDTQYF. The CDR3 bases are TGTGCCAGCAGCCGGGAAAGTGATACAGATACGCAGTATTTT.

This clonotype was observed a handful of times. The chain couples TRBV18 to TRBJ2-7; 14 nucleotides line up with TRBD2. The V segment lost 3 bases and the J segment 3 bases; nucleotides outside the gene matches: 13. The CDR3 covers 19 residues. CDR1 and CDR2 (germline): KGHSH, LQKENI. CDR3 nucleotide sequence: TGTGCCAGCTCACCTCAACGCTCGACTAGCGGGAGGGCCTTCTACGAGCAGTACTTC. Residues: CASSPQRSTSGRAFYEQYF.

This clonotype was observed at least ten times. The rearrangement uses TRBV3-1 and TRBJ2-7; D gene uncertain. There are 14 residues in the CDR3. The germline CDR1 and CDR2 sequences are LGHDT and YNNKEL (reference sequence). Trimming cost V 1 base and J 0 bases, with 7 bases left between them. In DNA, the CDR3 is TGTGCCAGCAGCCAAGGCCAGGTCTCCTACGAGCAGTACTTC. Translated, it gives CASSQGQVSYEQYF.

The genes are TRBV7-2 and TRBJ2-4; maybe TRBD1 (5 bases). CDR1 is SGHTA and CDR2 is FQGNSA in the germline V gene. V was cut by 5 bases and J by 1 base, with 12 bases left in between. The CDR3 length is 15 residues. CDR3 sequence: CASSPQPGAKNIQYF. In DNA form, the CDR3 reads TGTGCCAGCAGCCCACAGCCAGGGGCCAAAAACATTCAGTACTTC. Variable domain in full (rest from reference TRBV7-2 and TRBJ2-4): GAGVSQSPSNKVTEKGKDVELRCDPISGHTALYWYRQSLGQGLEFLIYFQGNSAPDKSGLPSDRFSAERTGGSVSTLTIQRTQQEDSAVYLCASSPQPGAKNIQYFGAGTRLSVL.

The chain has TRBV7-8 and TRBJ2-1, with TRBD2 matching over 8 bases. The V segment lost 2 bases and the J segment 7 bases; nucleotides outside the gene matches: 10. Per the germline V gene, CDR1 is SGHVS and CDR2 is FQNEAQ. This CDR3 has 16 residues. CDR3 loop: CASSLILAGSGNEQFF. The CDR3 DNA sequence: TGTGCCAGCAGCTTAATCCTAGCGGGTTCAGGGAATGAGCAGTTCTTC.

This clonotype has a handful of counts. This chain links TRBV6-1 with TRBJ2-3, with 9 positions matching TRBD2. CDR1 is MNHNS and CDR2 is SASEGT in the germline V gene. V shed 5 bases and J 2 bases; nucleotides not matched to a gene: 5. This CDR3 is built from 15 residues. The CDR3 reads CASSRIAGATDTQYF. The CDR3 DNA reads TGTGCCAGCAGTCGCATAGCGGGGGCCACAGATACGCAGTATTTT.

This clonotype was picked up many times. The chain has TRBV27 and TRBJ2-7; D gene uncertain. The CDR3 is made up of 12 amino acids. Germline lookup yields CDR1 MNHEY and CDR2 SMNVEV (reference sequence). V was shortened by 1 base and J by 6 bases, with 7 bases between the two germline ends. The CDR3 region is CASSLYGVEQYF. As DNA, the CDR3 is TGTGCCAGCAGTTTATACGGCGTCGAGCAGTACTTC.

The chain combines TRBV20-1 with TRBJ2-7; D is undetermined. Germline V gene data show CDR1 as DFQATT and CDR2 as SNEGSKA (reference sequence). The CDR3 consists of 15 residues. V was cut by 1 base and J by 3 bases, with 16 bases left in between. CDR3 nucleotide sequence: TGCAGTGCTAGAGTCCCAGGAAGGGTTGGCTACGAGCAGTACTTC. Translated: CSARVPGRVGYEQYF.

This clonotype was observed a handful of times. The chain joins TRBV6-2 or TRBV6-3 to TRBJ2-7; TRBD2 matches at 9 bases. The germline V gene encodes CDR1 MNHEY and CDR2 SVGEGT. J lost 0 bases, V lost 10 bases, and 4 bases had no gene match. The CDR3 runs 13 residues. The CDR3 DNA follows: TGTGCCACAGGACTAGCGCACTCCTACGAGCAGTACTTC. It yields the protein CATGLAHSYEQYF.

This clonotype was seen many times. The gene calls are TRBV11-2 and TRBJ2-1; D unclear. Deletions cut 0 bases from V and 10 bases from J, with 13 bases between. The CDR3 runs to 14 residues. Germline V gene sequence: CDR1 SGHAT, CDR2 FQNNGV. This chain's CDR3 is CASSLDPPTEEQFF. CDR3 nucleotide sequence: TGTGCCAGCAGCTTAGATCCCCCTACGGAGGAGCAGTTCTTC.

V is TRBV5-1 and J is TRBJ1-1; D is unresolved. Germline CDR1 reads SGHRS; CDR2 reads YFSETQ. The CDR3 has 16 residues. V dropped 0 bases and J dropped 0 bases, with 12 bases sitting between them. The CDR3 region has the DNA TGCGCCAGCAGCTTGGGGTCAAGGGTAATGAACACTGAAGCTTTCTTT. Translation: CASSLGSRVMNTEAFF.